This TCR beta chain was sequenced during a study of cytomegalovirus exposure and HLA in healthy donors. General study results and limits: V- and J-gene trimming of TCR beta was linked (in a later analysis) to a missense DCLRE1C variant.

The CDR3 spans 12 residues. Trimming removed 1 base at V and 5 bases at J, with 5 bases between. Per germline, CDR1 PRHDT and CDR2 FYEKMQ (reference sequence). As concerns this clone: What it binds is unknown.

In the PCR, 60 Vbeta and 13 Jbeta primers were used. Method: immunoSEQ multiplex PCR; TCRdb's copy keeps in-frame clones and lacks some. The table records some 210,000 clones, 77% of them present only once. What was sequenced was PBMCs. The rearrangement joins TRBV13 to TRBJ2-5; D unresolved. The clonotype was recovered from a woman in her 30s in good health and CMV-seropositive. The CDR3 DNA reads as TGTGCCAGCAGCTTAGATCGGGAGACCCAGTACTTC. Translating gives CASSLDRETQYF.